Listed below are T cell receptor beta chains from one sample, sequenced in a study of CD8 T cells in ankylosing spondylitis. TCRdb analysed the 5' RACE reads with MiXCR anew, one entry per CDR3 protein. The repertoire holds 750,000 to 850,000 distinct CDR3 sequences, with 12% as singletons. Sequences were obtained from blood, either unsorted or a sorted T cell fraction (not recorded which). Receptor source: a male donor with ankylosing spondylitis. The CDR3 runs from the conserved cysteine through the conserved F or W. A D gene is named only where the DNA matches it firmly. Clone size is not always given. Where it is, it says once, few, many or a class for expanded clones.

>.|TRBJ2-2|.|TRBV20-1
CSASFLMNTGELFF
TGCAGTGCTAGTTTCTTGATGAACACCGGGGAGCTGTTTTTT
>.|TRBJ2-2|TRBD2|TRBV11-1
CASSFRTSGGRNTGELFF
TGTGCCAGCAGCTTTAGGACTAGCGGAGGCAGGAACACCGGGGAGCTGTTTTTT
>.|TRBJ1-1|TRBD1|TRBV12-3/TRBV12-4
CASISTGDTEAFF
TGTGCCAGCATCTCGACAGGGGACACTGAAGCTTTCTTT
>.|TRBJ1-2|.|TRBV7-2
CASSYSGTLLSGYTF
TGTGCCAGCAGCTATTCCGGGACCCTTTTGAGTGGCTACACCTTC
>few|TRBJ2-7|.|TRBV6-2/TRBV6-3
CASSYRRQYTYEQYF
TGTGCCAGCAGTTACCGCCGACAGTACACCTACGAGCAGTACTTC
>many|TRBJ1-1|TRBD1|TRBV12-3/TRBV12-4
CASSRQGLRTEAFF
TGTGCCAGCAGCAGACAGGGACTCAGGACTGAAGCTTTCTTT
>many|TRBJ2-1|.|TRBV29-1
CSVEGWPGLNEQFF
TGCAGCGTTGAAGGGTGGCCCGGGTTGAATGAGCAGTTCTTC
>many|TRBJ2-2|TRBD2|TRBV5-1
CASSRTSTRTGELFF
TGCGCCAGCAGCCGGACTAGCACGCGCACCGGGGAGCTGTTTTTT
>many|TRBJ1-1|TRBD1|TRBV7-2
CASSFDRGGTEAFF
TGTGCCAGCAGCTTCGACAGGGGGGGCACTGAAGCTTTCTTT
>few|TRBJ1-5|.|TRBV7-9
CASSAGWAPIKQPQHF
TGTGCCAGCAGCGCGGGATGGGCACCTATTAAGCAGCCCCAGCATTTT
>many|TRBJ2-1|TRBD2|TRBV7-2
CASSLGLGLAGELNEQFF
TGTGCCAGCAGCTTAGGGCTGGGGCTAGCGGGAGAACTCAATGAGCAGTTCTTC
>.|TRBJ2-3|TRBD2|TRBV25-1
CASSLAGPRGDTQYF
TGTGCCAGCAGTTTAGCGGGGCCCCGGGGAGATACGCAGTATTTT
>.|TRBJ2-5|.|TRBV5-1
CASSLADGWPGETQYF
TGCGCCAGCAGCTTGGCCGATGGGTGGCCCGGGGAGACCCAGTACTTC
>few|TRBJ2-5|.|TRBV6-5
CASSYFDRWDWETQYF
TGTGCCAGCAGTTATTTCGACAGGTGGGATTGGGAGACCCAGTACTTC
>.|TRBJ2-5|.|TRBV7-9
CASTGSYQETQYF
TGTGCCAGCACGGGCTCGTACCAAGAGACCCAGTACTTC
>few|TRBJ2-7|.|TRBV20-1
CSATPGLRYEQYF
TGCAGTGCCACCCCGGGACTCCGCTACGAGCAGTACTTC
>.|TRBJ1-4|.|TRBV29-1
CSVRPRLDEKLFF
TGCAGCGTTAGGCCCCGACTGGATGAAAAACTGTTTTTT
>.|TRBJ1-3|.|TRBV10-3
CAISAGFGNTIYF
TGTGCCATCAGTGCCGGGTTCGGAAACACCATATATTTT
>few|TRBJ1-6|.|TRBV20-1
CSASLGPGGNSPLHF
TGCAGTGCTAGCCTAGGACCCGGGGGAAATTCACCCCTCCACTTT
>.|TRBJ2-3|TRBD2|TRBV7-8
CASSLTSNTDTQYF
TGTGCCAGCAGCTTGACTAGCAACACAGATACGCAGTATTTT
>few|TRBJ1-2|TRBD1|TRBV5-1
CASSGRRDRGPHNYGYTF
TGCGCCAGCAGCGGACGCCGGGACAGGGGGCCGCATAACTATGGCTACACCTTC
>.|TRBJ2-6|.|TRBV20-1
CSAEPGGSGANVLTF
TGCAGTGCAGAGCCAGGCGGCTCTGGGGCCAACGTCCTGACTTTC
>many|TRBJ2-3|TRBD2|TRBV20-1
CSASRTSGGDTQYF
TGCAGTGCTTCCCGCACTAGCGGGGGGGATACGCAGTATTTT
>.|TRBJ2-7|TRBD2|TRBV25-1
CASSDASGSFYEQYF
TGTGCCAGCAGTGACGCTAGCGGGAGCTTCTACGAGCAGTACTTC
>.|TRBJ2-1|.|TRBV5-1
CASSLALRKNEQFF
TGCGCCAGCAGCTTGGCCTTGCGGAAAAATGAGCAGTTCTTC
>.|TRBJ1-2|.|TRBV7-9
CASSLGRVLDYGYTF
TGTGCCAGCAGCTTAGGCCGGGTCCTTGACTATGGCTACACCTTC
>.|TRBJ2-7|.|TRBV20-1
CSARRVLSYEQYF
TGCAGTGCTAGAAGAGTATTGTCCTACGAGCAGTACTTC
>few|TRBJ2-3|TRBD2|TRBV20-1
CSALPSGSTDTQYF
TGCAGTGCTCTCCCTAGCGGGAGCACAGATACGCAGTATTTT
>.|TRBJ2-1|TRBD2|TRBV28
CASSGGLAGFYNEQFF
TGTGCCAGCAGTGGCGGACTAGCGGGGTTCTACAATGAGCAGTTCTTC
>few|TRBJ2-7|.|TRBV4-2
CASSQERQGYSYEQYF
TGTGCCAGCAGCCAAGAGCGGCAGGGGTACTCCTACGAGCAGTACTTC
>few|TRBJ2-3|TRBD1|TRBV24-1
CATSDQQGYGADTQYF
TGTGCCACCAGTGATCAACAGGGGTATGGGGCAGATACGCAGTATTTT
>few|TRBJ2-5|TRBD1|TRBV7-2
CASSADRVRETQYF
TGTGCCAGCAGCGCCGACAGGGTTAGGGAGACCCAGTACTTC
>many|TRBJ2-5|.|TRBV5-6
CASSPAVLVETQYF
TGTGCCAGCAGCCCTGCGGTGCTAGTTGAGACCCAGTACTTC
>.|TRBJ2-7|TRBD2|TRBV4-1
CASSQGPFSGRPYEQYF
TGCGCCAGCAGCCAAGGACCCTTTAGCGGGAGGCCGTACGAGCAGTACTTC
>many|TRBJ2-3|.|TRBV20-1
CSAYTSTDTQYF
TGCAGTGCGTATACTAGCACAGATACGCAGTATTTT